The rows below give T cell receptor beta chains drawn from one sample of a study of lymphopenia after photon versus proton radiotherapy. Repertoires were generated with immunoSEQ multiplex PCR, while TCRdb's copy carries only in-frame clones and drops some. This sample has 50,000 to 75,000 clones, with more than 75% found just once. Sample: peripheral blood, taken from a patient treated with photon-based radiotherapy. These receptor sequences come from a man aged 40-55 years with gastric cancer. Both conserved end residues are trimmed from each CDR3. Fields, in order: D gene, V gene, CDR3 length, J gene, CDR3 protein. D genes are given only for firm matches.

NA,TRBV4-1,11,TRBJ2-1,ASSQTSGNEQF
NA,TRBV7-9,13,TRBJ1-1,ASSLGGNRDTEAF
NA,TRBV7-2,13,TRBJ2-2,ASSLSGLGTGELF
NA,TRBV9,18,TRBJ1-2,ASSVQSGSPLGPSNYGYT
NA,TRBV4-2,12,TRBJ1-1,ASSQEWVNTEAF
NA,TRBV5-4,11,TRBJ1-2,ASSLPQDYGYT
NA,TRBV21-1,16,TRBJ1-4,ASSNRQGEKGYGEKLF
NA,TRBV7-9,11,TRBJ2-7,ASSADSSYEQY
NA,TRBV7-2,10,TRBJ2-5,ASSIGGETQY
NA,TRBV30,11,TRBJ1-1,AWRKGLNTEAF
NA,TRBV30,11,TRBJ1-1,AWIPRANTEAF
NA,TRBV6-6,12,TRBJ1-1,ASSYGGSDTEAF
TRBD1,TRBV7-2,12,TRBJ1-4,ASSRQGADEKLF
TRBD1,TRBV11-2,14,TRBJ2-2,ASSTRTGGLTGELF
NA,TRBV6-1,12,TRBJ2-2,ASSRQGDTGELF
NA,TRBV25-1,13,TRBJ2-3,ASSFYGYLADTQY
NA,TRBV9,13,TRBJ2-2,ASSVVQGGTGELF
TRBD1,TRBV5-1,14,TRBJ1-4,ASSLAGTASNEKLF
NA,TRBV11-2,11,TRBJ2-7,ASSLRDNYEQY
NA,TRBV11-2,11,TRBJ2-3,ASSLDRTDTQY
TRBD1,TRBV6-5,13,TRBJ2-7,ASPCPRDRGYEQY
NA,TRBV5-5,13,TRBJ2-2,ASSLDVINTGELF
NA,TRBV19,12,TRBJ1-5,ASSIGTYTQPQH
NA,TRBV7-6,15,TRBJ2-7,ASSLAPTRGRSYEQY
TRBD1,TRBV15,13,TRBJ2-2,ATKPTGASAGELF
NA,TRBV6-1,9,TRBJ2-3,ASPTTDTQY
TRBD1,TRBV6-5,11,TRBJ1-5,ASRGQAYQPQH
NA,TRBV6-5,11,TRBJ1-1,ASSSDTYTEAF
NA,TRBV5-1,12,TRBJ2-7,ASSPPQGIYEQY
NA,TRBV18,11,TRBJ1-1,ASRVGVHDEAF
NA,TRBV5-5,14,TRBJ1-1,ASSSRWTEAGTEAF
NA,TRBV5-1,13,TRBJ1-4,ASRPGPATNEKLF
TRBD1,TRBV19,14,TRBJ2-5,ASTPRTGGAPETQY
NA,TRBV5-1,13,TRBJ1-3,ASSLGSNSGNTIY
TRBD1,TRBV19,13,TRBJ2-7,ASSTTGGSGYEQY
TRBD1,TRBV5-4,14,TRBJ1-6,ASSGQGWVYNSPLH
NA,TRBV27,13,TRBJ2-6,ASSFWVSGANVLT